The 25 T cell receptor beta chains reported below all come from one sample, sequenced in a study of T-cell reconstitution after alpha-beta-depleted transplantation in children. TCRbeta library preparation incorporated unique molecular identifiers. A single record per CDR3 protein comes from TCRdb applying MiXCR to the PCR reads. In the table there are some 600,000 distinct CDR3 sequences, 16% of which are singletons. Specimen: PBMCs from the stem cell graft donor, collected from the stem cell graft. The receptors derive from a human donor who donated a stem cell graft to a child with acute myeloid leukemia.

The V gene is TRBV5-1, the J gene TRBJ1-6; D possibly corresponds to TRBD1 (6 bases). This CDR3 spans 12 amino acids. Germline loops: CDR1 SGHRS, CDR2 YFSETQ. Trimming removed 6 bases from V and 10 bases from J, with 11 bases in between. The CDR3 nucleotides read TGCGCCAGCAAAACAGGGAACTCACCCCTCCACTTT. Translation: CASKTGNSPLHF. Full variable domain (remainder filled in from reference TRBV5-1 and TRBJ1-6): KAGVTQTPRYLIKTRGQQVTLSCSPISGHRSVSWYQQTPGQGLQFLFEYFSETQRNKGNFPGRFSGRQFSNSRSEMNVSTLELGDSALYLCASKTGNSPLHFGNGTRLTVT.

This clonotype was detected only a few times. This chain connects TRBV11-3 to TRBJ2-3; 7 nucleotides align to TRBD2. With 5 bases clipped from V and 3 bases from J, the junction kept 11 bases outside the gene matches. The germline CDR1 and CDR2 sequences are SGHNT and YENEEA. The CDR3 has 16 amino acids. CDR3 nucleotides: TGTGCCAGCAGCACCCGGACTGGGGGGGGGACAGATACGCAGTATTTT. This translates into CASSTRTGGGTDTQYF.

The rearrangement links TRBV21-1 to TRBJ2-3. TRBV21-1 is an annotated pseudogene. CDR3 length: 17 residues. The CDR3 reads CASSKAGIGPCTDTQYF. The CDR3 DNA reads TGTGCCAGCAGCAAAGCGGGCATCGGTCCTTGCACAGATACGCAGTATTTT.

This clonotype was found many times. V is TRBV12-3 or TRBV12-4 and J is TRBJ2-1; D might be TRBD1 or TRBD2, each matching 5 bases. This CDR3 spans 15 amino acids. With 5 bases removed from V and 0 bases from J, the gap between germline ends came to 11 bases. This CDR3 reads CASSPGTGSYNEQFF. For the CDR3, the DNA is TGTGCCAGCAGTCCCGGGACCGGCTCCTACAATGAGCAGTTCTTC.

This clonotype was observed many times. This chain uses TRBV7-3 with TRBJ1-1; D perhaps matches TRBD1 (5 bases). The ends were cut back, 4 bases at V and 3 bases at J, with 9 bases in the middle. The CDR3 is 13 amino acids. The germline gives CDR1 SGHTA, CDR2 FQGTGA. The chain's CDR3 is CASSSQGDTEAFF. The CDR3 nucleotides are TGTGCCAGCAGCTCCCAGGGTGACACTGAAGCTTTCTTT.

This clonotype was detected many times. The CDR3 spells CASSPTANQPQHF. CDR3 in DNA: TGTGCCAGCAGCCCGACAGCCAATCAGCCCCAGCATTTT. This chain links TRBV6-2 or TRBV6-3 with TRBJ1-5; D is perhaps TRBD1 (5 bases). This CDR3 region has 13 residues. Trimming took off 6 bases at V and 3 bases at J, with 9 bases between the two ends. Germline loops: CDR1 MNHEY, CDR2 SVGEGT.

The chain carries TRBV11-1 and TRBJ2-5; 8 bases map to TRBD2. The germline CDR1 and CDR2 sequences are SGHAT and FQDESV (reference sequence). The CDR3 extends over 20 amino acids. After removal of 3 bases from V and 0 bases from J, the junction contained 18 bases not matched to a gene. In DNA form, the CDR3 reads TGTGCCAGCAGCTTCCGGCGACAGCGGGGGAGGAAGGGGTACCAAGAGACCCAGTACTTC. Its translation is CASSFRRQRGRKGYQETQYF.

The table lists this clonotype with many counts. The J gene is TRBJ2-2, the V gene TRBV12-3 or TRBV12-4; possible D gene TRBD1, 6 bases. This CDR3 is 10 amino acids long. V was cut by 10 bases and J by 7 bases, with 7 bases left in between. CDR3 DNA: TGTGCCATAGGGGGCGGGGAGCTGTTTTTT. Its protein product is CAIGGGELFF.

This clonotype was seen a few times. The gene calls are TRBV5-1 and TRBJ1-1, with D possibly TRBD1 on 5 matching bases. Germline V gene data show CDR1 as SGHRS and CDR2 as YFSETQ. This CDR3 comprises 18 residues. Trimming shortened V by 4 bases and J by 7 bases, and 29 bases separated the two germline ends. The CDR3, as DNA: TGCGCCAGCAGCCCTACGCTTAAATCTTGGGGTACAGGCTATGAAGCTTTCTTT. Translation gives CASSPTLKSWGTGYEAFF.

V and J are TRBV29-1 and TRBJ1-2; D is unresolved. Germline V gene lookup returns CDR1 SQVTM and CDR2 ANQGSEA. The V end was cut by 5 bases, the J end by 2 bases, with 15 bases between. The CDR3 spans 14 residues. The chain's CDR3 is CSVWVGRANYGYTF. The CDR3 nucleotides are TGCAGCGTTTGGGTTGGGAGGGCGAACTATGGCTACACCTTC.

This clonotype was counted many times. The rearrangement links TRBV28 to TRBJ2-7; D gene unclear. The CDR3 runs 13 residues. The germline V and J ends were trimmed by 6 bases and 4 bases, with 13 bases remaining between them. CDR1 MDHEN and CDR2 SYDVKM come from the germline V gene. CDR3 in amino acids: CASSVAGSYEQYV. In nucleotides, the CDR3 is TGTGCCAGCAGCGTAGCCGGGTCTTACGAGCAGTACGTC.

This clonotype showed up many times. The V call is TRBV20-1, the J call TRBJ2-7, with D unclear. The CDR3 spans 14 residues. With 1 base removed from V and 6 bases from J, the gap between germline ends came to 16 bases. The germline gives CDR1 DFQATT, CDR2 SNEGSKA (reference sequence). Here the CDR3 reads CSARGTVPTVEQYV. CDR3 nucleotide sequence: TGCAGTGCTAGAGGGACGGTCCCTACGGTCGAGCAGTACGTC.

This clonotype was recorded a few times. The V call is TRBV15, the J call TRBJ1-1; D may be TRBD1 (6 bases). The germline V and J ends were trimmed by 8 bases and 0 bases, with 13 bases remaining between them. This CDR3 has 14 residues. Per the germline V gene, CDR1 is LNHNV and CDR2 is YYDKDF (reference sequence). The DNA for the CDR3 is TGTGCCACCGCCGGGGGACAACTGAACACTGAAGCTTTCTTT. This gives the protein CATAGGQLNTEAFF.

The table lists this clonotype with many counts. J is TRBJ2-2 and V is TRBV7-2, with D unclear. V dropped 0 bases and J dropped 7 bases, with 12 bases sitting between them. Germline loops: CDR1 SGHTA, CDR2 FQGNSA. The CDR3 has 15 amino acids. As DNA, the CDR3 is TGTGCCAGCAGCTTAGCGCCCGGGTTTGGCGGGGAGCTGTTTTTT. It translates to CASSLAPGFGGELFF.

This clonotype has a count of ten or more. The chain uses TRBV5-6 and TRBJ2-7, with D unclear. CDR1 and CDR2 from the germline V gene are SGHDT and YYEEEE. Trimming shortened V by 4 bases and J by 1 base, and 12 bases separated the two germline ends. The CDR3 totals 14 residues. CDR3 loop: CASSRRIGSYEQYF. CDR3 DNA: TGTGCCAGCAGCCGCCGCATAGGGTCCTACGAGCAGTACTTC.

This clonotype was seen many times. The chain has TRBV20-1 and TRBJ2-3, with D uncertain. This CDR3 is 14 amino acids long. V lost 6 bases to trimming and J lost 0 bases, with 13 bases between them. Germline-derived CDR1 and CDR2 are DFQATT and SNEGSKA (reference sequence). The CDR3: CSASGALSTDTQYF. The CDR3 DNA reads TGCAGTGCCTCAGGTGCGCTTAGCACAGATACGCAGTATTTT.

This clonotype was seen ten or more times. The chain carries TRBV20-1 and TRBJ1-4; D perhaps matches TRBD1 (6 bases). CDR1 DFQATT and CDR2 SNEGSKA come from the germline V gene (reference sequence). This CDR3 is built from 17 residues. V shed 0 bases and J shed 8 bases, with 22 bases lying between them. CDR3 in amino acids: CSARDPAREQGVEKLFF. CDR3 in DNA: TGCAGTGCTAGAGATCCAGCCCGCGAACAGGGAGTCGAAAAACTGTTTTTT.

This clonotype was counted between two and nine times. The CDR3: CASSQAGPGVYNEQFF. The CDR3 DNA reads TGCGCCAGCAGCCAAGCGGGTCCAGGGGTCTACAATGAGCAGTTCTTC. The chain joins TRBV4-1 to TRBJ2-1; tentative D call: TRBD1 (6 bases). V was trimmed by 1 base and J by 3 bases, leaving 13 bases between them. CDR1 and CDR2 from the germline V gene are MGHRA and YSYEKL. There are 16 residues in the CDR3.

This clonotype was picked up many times. Compared with germline, one end of the junction differs, possibly owing to a read error. The rearrangement joins TRBV5-1 to TRBJ1-1; D might be TRBD1 (5 bases). Germline V gene lookup returns CDR1 SGHRS and CDR2 YFSETQ. The CDR3 runs to 12 residues. CDR3 coding DNA: TGTGCCAGCAGCCAGGGGAACACTGAAGCTTTCTTT. It yields the protein CASSQGNTEAFF.

This clonotype was recorded at least ten times. The V and J genes are TRBV7-2 and TRBJ1-5; no firm D call. In germline, CDR1 is SGHTA, CDR2 FQGNSA. Trimming removed 2 bases at V and 4 bases at J, with 6 bases between. This CDR3 has 13 amino acids. The DNA of the CDR3 is TGTGCCAGCAGCTTACAGGCGAATCAGCCCCAGCATTTT. The encoded protein is CASSLQANQPQHF.

This chain's CDR3 is CASSFPPDNEQFF. DNA for the CDR3: TGTGCCAGCAGCTTCCCCCCGGACAATGAGCAGTTCTTC. This chain uses TRBV7-9 with TRBJ2-1; D not resolved. Germline values: CDR1 SEHNR, CDR2 FQNEAQ (reference sequence). The length of the CDR3 is 13 residues. Trimming pared 3 bases from V and 5 bases from J, leaving 8 bases between.

The rearrangement joins TRBV4-2 to TRBJ2-5; 7 nucleotides align to TRBD1. CDR1 is LGHNA, CDR2 YNFKEQ, per germline. The CDR3 has 16 residues. Trimming took 1 base from V and 2 from J; bases not matched to a gene: 7. CDR3 sequence: CASSQAGSRGQETQYF. For the CDR3, the DNA is TGTGCCAGCAGCCAAGCGGGTTCCAGGGGGCAAGAGACCCAGTACTTC.

This clonotype has at least ten counts. V gene TRBV7-2 combines with J gene TRBJ1-5, with TRBD1 as a possible D gene (5 bases). This CDR3 comprises 14 residues. The V gene's germline CDR1 is SGHTA and CDR2 FQGNSA. Between the trimmed V and J ends, which lost 1 base and 7 bases, there was a span of 11 bases. In DNA form, the CDR3 reads TGTGCCAGCAGCTTAGTAGGCTGGGGGCAGCCCCAGCATTTT. Translated, it gives CASSLVGWGQPQHF.

This clonotype was seen ten or more times. This chain uses TRBV7-7 with TRBJ2-5; 11 bases line up with TRBD2. The trim removed 5 bases at V and 4 bases at J, leaving 6 bases unmatched. Germline CDR1 SSHAT, CDR2 FNYEAQ (reference sequence). The length of the CDR3 is 15 residues. The CDR3 reads CASSPDGTSGETQYF. The CDR3 region has the DNA TGTGCCAGCAGCCCAGACGGGACTAGCGGAGAGACCCAGTACTTC.

This clonotype was counted ten times or more. The chain combines TRBV7-2 with TRBJ1-1; 7 bases align to TRBD1. The J segment lost 4 bases and the V segment lost 6 bases, leaving 14 bases of the junction unmatched. Germline CDR1 reads SGHTA; CDR2 reads FQGNSA. CDR3 length: 16 amino acids. Here the CDR3 reads CASRITPLQGTTEAFF. DNA of the CDR3: TGTGCCAGCAGAATAACCCCTTTACAGGGGACCACTGAAGCTTTCTTT.